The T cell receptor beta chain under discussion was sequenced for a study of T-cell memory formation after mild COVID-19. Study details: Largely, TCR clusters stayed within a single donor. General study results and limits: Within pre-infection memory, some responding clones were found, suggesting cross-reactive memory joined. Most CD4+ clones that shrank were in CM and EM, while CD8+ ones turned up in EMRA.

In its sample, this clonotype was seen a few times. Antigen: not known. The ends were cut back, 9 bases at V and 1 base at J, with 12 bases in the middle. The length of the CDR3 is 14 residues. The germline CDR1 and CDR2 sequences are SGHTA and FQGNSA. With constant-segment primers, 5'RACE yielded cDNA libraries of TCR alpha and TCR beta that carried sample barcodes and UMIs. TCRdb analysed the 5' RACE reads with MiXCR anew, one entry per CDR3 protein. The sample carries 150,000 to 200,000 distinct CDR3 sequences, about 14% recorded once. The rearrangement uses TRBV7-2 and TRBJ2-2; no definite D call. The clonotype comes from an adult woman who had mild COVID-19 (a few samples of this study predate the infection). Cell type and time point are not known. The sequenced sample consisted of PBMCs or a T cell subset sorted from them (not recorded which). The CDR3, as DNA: TGTGCCAGTAACTTATACAGGAACACCGGGGAGCTGTTTTTT. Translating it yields CASNLYRNTGELFF.